This T cell receptor (beta chain) was captured by sequencing in a study of T cell changes during pregnancy in multiple sclerosis. The table came from immunoSEQ multiplex PCR; TCRdb's copy has only in-frame clones and leaves some out. This table holds more than 45,000 clones, roughly 93% found once. The length of the CDR3 is 14 residues. Trimming cost V 5 bases and J 3 bases; bases outside gene matches: 6. The V gene's germline CDR1 is LNHDA and CDR2 SQIVND (reference sequence). V is TRBV19 and J is TRBJ2-7; 8 bases are shared with TRBD2. Here the sequenced sample was CD8+ T cells from peripheral blood mononuclear cells, taken in the second trimester of pregnancy. This clonotype was obtained from a female donor with multiple sclerosis, enrolled in a pregnancy study. Written as DNA, the CDR3 is TGTGCCAGTAGTCCGGGACTAGTCCTCTACGAGCAGTACTTC. This encodes CASSPGLVLYEQYF. The complete variable domain, with remaining parts taken from reference TRBV19 and TRBJ2-7, reads DGGITQSPKYLFRKEGQNVTLSCEQNLNHDAMYWYRQDPGQGLRLIYYSQIVNDFQKGDIAEGYSVSREKKESFPLTVTSAQKNPTAFYLCASSPGLVLYEQYFGPGTRLTVT.